This T cell receptor beta chain was sequenced in a study of shared clonotypes between healthy human individuals. Findings of the study overall: Naive subsets generally exceeded memory subsets in estimated richness.

For this clone: The antigen is unknown.

Germline CDR1 MDHEN, CDR2 SYDVKM. CDR3 length: 16 residues. The junction had 10 bases not matched to a gene; V was cut back by 6 bases and J by 5 bases. In the original processing: Quality scores were absent from the junction-only immunoSEQ sequences, so filtering differed. Generated by immunoSEQ multiplex PCR, the TCRdb table keeps only in-frame clones and is missing some. V, J and clone size derive from that table, while D and trimming were established from the DNA sequence. Here the sample spans about 650,000 clones, about 95% being singletons. As defined, naive CD8 cells were CD45RO-negative and positively selected for CCR7, with terminally differentiated effector memory CD45RA+ cells excluded.

Sequenced sample: naive CD8+ T cells sorted from blood. This TCR came from a woman aged 25 to 39 in good health. The chain joins TRBV28 to TRBJ1-5, with 10 bases that match TRBD1. The CDR3 DNA reads as TGTGCCAGCAGAATTCCACCGGGACAGGGGCATCAGCCCCAGCATTTT. This translates into CASRIPPGQGHQPQHF.